The clone carrying this T cell receptor beta chain was found a few times. Its antigen remains unknown. Germline CDR1 SEHNR, CDR2 FQNEAQ (reference sequence). The CDR3 spans 16 residues. Trimming removed 5 bases at V and 0 bases at J, with 14 bases between. Loaded into unsorted PBMC replicate PCRs was roughly 300 ng DNA, approximately 30,000 T cell genomes. The protocol was immunoSEQ multiplex PCR, while the TCRdb copy is restricted to in-frame clones and leaves out a portion. The sample contains about 450,000 clones, 75% to 85% of which appear only once. The sample belongs to a study of shared clonotypes between healthy human individuals. Healthy HIV-negative adults without recent acute infections or vaccinations served as donors. Broader study findings: An effect of sequencing depth on clonotype sharing among donors was expected. Represented diversity (both genetic and exposure-history) was limited by the small number of donors.

The chain employs TRBV7-9 and TRBJ2-1; TRBD2 is a possible D gene (6 bases). Sequences were obtained from PBMCs. The sequence was obtained from a woman aged 40-49 years in good health. Some clones in this sample may be carry-over from other donors' samples. The CDR3 sequence: CASSKRDSNSYNEQFF. As DNA, the CDR3 is TGTGCCAGCAGCAAGAGGGACTCCAACTCCTACAATGAGCAGTTCTTC.